This passage covers 9 T cell receptor beta chains from one sample sequenced in a study of beta chain features in type 1 diabetes. The entirety of the isolated RNA underwent reverse transcription, so expressed TCRB transcripts were sequenced. Here immunoSEQ multiplex PCR was the method, and the copy in TCRdb shows in-frame clones only, minus some. The sample records about half a million clones, roughly 30% being singletons. Material: naive CD4+ T cells from blood. The receptors here all came from a young man in good health.

This chain links TRBV7-9 with TRBJ2-3, with D perhaps given as TRBD1 or TRBD2 (5 bases each). CDR1 is SEHNR and CDR2 is FQNEAQ in the germline V gene (reference sequence). The CDR3 totals 14 residues. The V end was cut by 7 bases, the J end by 5 bases, with 16 bases between. DNA for the CDR3: TGTGCCAGCACCTCCGGGACGTCCGGAGATACGCAGTATTTT. This translates into CASTSGTSGDTQYF.

The chain combines TRBV5-4 with TRBJ2-3; D gene unclear. Trimming left V 0 bases short and J 0 bases short, with 5 bases between. The CDR3 runs to 14 residues. Looked up from germline, CDR1 is SGHNT and CDR2 is YYREEE (reference sequence). Written as DNA, the CDR3 is TGTGCCAGCAGCTTGGGGTACAGCACAGATACGCAGTATTTT. Amino acids: CASSLGYSTDTQYF.

The chain carries TRBV7-9 and TRBJ2-1; D may be TRBD1 (5 bases). The germline gives CDR1 SEHNR, CDR2 FQNEAQ (reference sequence). V was shortened by 6 bases and J by 8 bases, with 8 bases between the two germline ends. This CDR3 region has 11 residues. In DNA, the CDR3 is TGTGCCAGCAGTGACAGAGATGAGCAGTTCTTC. This gives the protein CASSDRDEQFF.

The V call is TRBV7-2, the J call TRBJ1-1; D uncertain. The CDR3 is 15 residues long. Per the germline V gene, CDR1 is SGHTA and CDR2 is FQGNSA. V lost 0 bases, J lost 0 bases, and 8 bases lay in between. This CDR3 reads CASSLAPGLNTEAFF. CDR3 in DNA: TGTGCCAGCAGCTTAGCTCCCGGATTGAACACTGAAGCTTTCTTT.

The chain recombines TRBV5-1 with TRBJ2-5; 8 bases map to TRBD1. Germline V CDR1 and CDR2: SGHRS, YFSETQ. This CDR3 is built from 14 residues. V lost 6 bases to trimming and J lost 1 base; unmatched junction nucleotides: 5. CDR3 coding DNA: TGCGCCAGCAACAGGACAGGGCCCCAAGAGACCCAGTACTTC. Encoded protein: CASNRTGPQETQYF.

This chain joins TRBV11-2 and TRBJ1-3; no firm D call. The germline gives CDR1 SGHAT, CDR2 FQNNGV. There are 15 residues in the CDR3. Deletions cut 4 bases from V and 4 bases from J, with 14 bases between. This CDR3 is CASSSGSARGNTIYF. CDR3 sequence (DNA): TGTGCCAGCAGCTCCGGGAGCGCGCGGGGAAACACCATATATTTT.

V gene TRBV28 combines with J gene TRBJ2-7; perhaps TRBD2 as D (5 bases). This CDR3 comprises 14 residues. V lost 0 bases and J 3 bases, leaving 9 bases between the germline ends. CDR1 is MDHEN, CDR2 SYDVKM, per germline. The CDR3 DNA is TGTGCCAGCAGTTTATGGCCCGGGAACTACGAGCAGTACTTC. As protein: CASSLWPGNYEQYF.

Notes on this clone: The same CDR3 can be traced to other DNA sequences in this sample. The chain links TRBV28 to TRBJ2-3, with 8 positions matching TRBD2. The CDR3 contains 15 residues. Unmatched junction bases numbered 3, after V lost 3 bases and J lost 1 base. Germline loops: CDR1 MDHEN, CDR2 SYDVKM. In DNA form, the CDR3 reads TGTGCCAGCAGTTTTATCGGGAGGGGCACAGATACGCAGTATTTT. This gives the protein CASSFIGRGTDTQYF.

The rearrangement links TRBV30 to TRBJ2-3, with TRBD2 matching over 10 bases. The germline V gene has CDR1 GTSNPN and CDR2 SVGIG (reference sequence). The V and J ends lost 1 base and 3 bases, in that order; junction bases with no gene match: 7. The CDR3 sequence is 16 residues long. In nucleotides, the CDR3 is TGTGCCTGGAGTGCACTAACAGCGGGGGGGACAGATACGCAGTATTTT. Its translation: CAWSALTAGGTDTQYF.